One and the same sample provided the 28 T cell receptor beta chains below, sequenced in a study of cytomegalovirus exposure and HLA in healthy donors. In the PCR, 60 Vbeta and 13 Jbeta primers were used. Using immunoSEQ multiplex PCR, the repertoire was profiled, and TCRdb retains in-frame clones only, with some absent. The table has about 170,000 clones, about three quarters seen once. The sequenced sample was PBMCs. The receptors originated from a woman aged 45-59 years in good health and CMV-seropositive.

This rearrangement joins TRBV19 to TRBJ2-3; D is possibly TRBD2 (6 bases). The ends were cut back, 1 base at V and 6 bases at J, with 14 bases in the middle. The length of the CDR3 is 15 residues. CDR1 is LNHDA, CDR2 SQIVND, per germline (reference sequence). As DNA, the CDR3 is TGTGCCAGTAGTATAGCGGGAGTGTTGCCGGATACGCAGTATTTT. As protein: CASSIAGVLPDTQYF. Supplemented by reference TRBV19 and TRBJ2-3, the full variable domain reads DGGITQSPKYLFRKEGQNVTLSCEQNLNHDAMYWYRQDPGQGLRLIYYSQIVNDFQKGDIAEGYSVSREKKESFPLTVTSAQKNPTAFYLCASSIAGVLPDTQYFGPGTRLTVL.

This chain joins TRBV7-2 and TRBJ1-2, with TRBD1 as a possible D gene (6 bases). CDR3 length equals 14 residues. The germline V gene has CDR1 SGHTA and CDR2 FQGNSA. V shed 5 bases and J shed 5 bases, with 15 bases lying between them. The CDR3, as DNA: TGTGCCAGCAGCGGTCAGACAGGAGAGTATGGCTACACCTTC. Its protein is CASSGQTGEYGYTF.

This chain uses TRBV25-1 with TRBJ1-5; 9 bases are shared with TRBD1. There are 13 residues in the CDR3. The trim removed 6 bases at V and 7 bases at J, leaving 4 bases unmatched. Germline CDR1 MGHDK, CDR2 SYGVNS. The CDR3 DNA sequence: TGTGCCAGCAGGGGACAGGGTAACCAGCCCCAGCATTTT. Its protein product is CASRGQGNQPQHF.

The chain employs TRBV5-6 and TRBJ2-5, with D unclear. From germline, CDR1 is SGHDT and CDR2 YYEEEE. Trimming took 2 bases from V and 2 from J, leaving 10 bases between them. The CDR3 has 14 residues. The CDR3 spells CASSFNSFQETQYF. Written as DNA, the CDR3 is TGTGCCAGCAGCTTTAACTCATTTCAAGAGACCCAGTACTTC.

This sequence joins TRBV4-1 and TRBJ2-1; 10 bases fit TRBD2. The CDR3 runs 15 residues. Germline V gives CDR1 MGHRA, CDR2 YSYEKL. V was pared by 1 base and J by 5 bases, with 2 bases of the junction left unmatched. CDR3 residues: CASSQVAGGHNEQFF. The CDR3 bases are TGCGCCAGCAGCCAAGTAGCGGGGGGCCACAATGAGCAGTTCTTC.

The chain recombines TRBV5-1 with TRBJ1-3; D is unresolved. Trimming removed 4 bases from V and 0 bases from J, with 11 bases in between. Germline V gives CDR1 SGHRS, CDR2 YFSETQ. The CDR3 runs 15 residues. As DNA, the CDR3 is TGCGCCAGCAGCCCACAATGGTCCTCTGGAAACACCATATATTTT. The encoded protein is CASSPQWSSGNTIYF.

The chain joins TRBV5-8 to TRBJ1-2; D unclear. Germline V gives CDR1 SGHTS, CDR2 YDEGEE. The CDR3 runs 15 residues. Between the trimmed V and J ends, which lost 0 bases and 8 bases, there was a span of 17 bases. The CDR3 region is CASSLALWVGSGYTF. DNA of the CDR3: TGTGCCAGCAGCTTGGCGTTGTGGGTAGGGAGCGGCTACACCTTC.

This clone was picked up one time. The chain recombines TRBV6-5 with TRBJ1-1; a weak D match, TRBD1 (6 bases). Trimming cost V 4 bases and J 5 bases, with 8 bases left between them. The germline CDR1 and CDR2 sequences are MNHEY and SVGAGI. The CDR3 has 12 residues. The CDR3: CASSSQGTEAFF. The DNA for the CDR3 is TGTGCCAGCAGTTCACAGGGAACTGAAGCTTTCTTT.

V gene TRBV4-3 combines with J gene TRBJ1-6, with D uncertain. V shed 0 bases and J shed 8 bases, with 23 bases lying between them. The V gene's germline CDR1 is LGHNA and CDR2 YSLEER. CDR3 length: 19 amino acids. CDR3: CASSQDPPQVISTHSPLHF. The CDR3 DNA reads TGCGCCAGCAGCCAAGACCCGCCCCAGGTTATTAGTACCCATTCACCCCTCCACTTT.

The rearrangement links TRBV4-1 to TRBJ2-7, with TRBD1 matching over 10 bases. The CDR3 is 15 amino acids. V gave up 5 bases and J gave up 3 bases; unmatched junction bases: 7. CDR1 and CDR2 (germline): MGHRA, YSYEKL. The CDR3 DNA is TGCGCCAGCAGCAGGACAGGGGGGAACTTCTACGAGCAGTACTTC. This sequence encodes CASSRTGGNFYEQYF.

V gene TRBV5-1 combines with J gene TRBJ2-2; D is unclear. Germline CDR1 SGHRS, CDR2 YFSETQ. The V end was cut by 4 bases, the J end by 2 bases, with 18 bases between. The CDR3 is 17 amino acids. This CDR3 is CASSPQVGGHNTGELFF. CDR3 in DNA: TGCGCCAGCAGCCCCCAGGTGGGTGGGCATAACACCGGGGAGCTGTTTTTT.

This clone came up once. V is TRBV5-4 and J is TRBJ1-2; possible D gene TRBD1, 6 bases. Germline CDR1 and CDR2: SGHNT and YYREEE (reference sequence). V lost 6 bases to trimming and J lost 8 bases, with 23 bases between them. This CDR3 region has 15 residues. CDR3 nucleotide sequence: TGTGCCAGCACCCATAACCGGGACACTTGGCGGGGCTACACCTTC. This encodes CASTHNRDTWRGYTF.

J is TRBJ1-2 and V is TRBV4-3; no clear D gene. The CDR3 consists of 14 residues. The germline V and J ends were trimmed by 1 base and 2 bases, with 8 bases remaining between them. Germline V gene lookup returns CDR1 LGHNA and CDR2 YSLEER. DNA of the CDR3: TGCGCCAGCAGCCAAGGCGAGGGAAACTATGGCTACACCTTC. Residues: CASSQGEGNYGYTF.

The genes are TRBV7-8 and TRBJ2-5, with no clear D. The V end was cut by 3 bases, the J end by 2 bases, with 7 bases between. CDR3 size: 13 residues. Germline V gene sequence: CDR1 SGHVS, CDR2 FQNEAQ. CDR3 in amino acids: CASSLSGQETQYF. The CDR3 bases are TGTGCCAGCAGCTTGTCAGGACAAGAGACCCAGTACTTC.

The genes are TRBV9 and TRBJ2-1; 9 bases agree with TRBD2. Per germline, CDR1 SGDLS and CDR2 YYNGEE. The CDR3 runs 16 residues. V gave up 4 bases and J gave up 6 bases; unmatched junction bases: 11. In DNA, the CDR3 is TGTGCCAGCAGCCTTATAGCGGGAGCAAATCGCAATGAGCAGTTCTTC. The encoded protein is CASSLIAGANRNEQFF.

This chain uses TRBV2 with TRBJ2-1, with 10 bases identical to TRBD2. V dropped 8 bases and J dropped 7; count of bases not matched to a gene: 8. CDR3 length equals 14 residues. The germline V gene has CDR1 SNHLY and CDR2 FYNNEI. This CDR3 is CASGRTSGRNEQFF. As DNA, the CDR3 is TGTGCCAGCGGACGGACTAGCGGACGGAATGAGCAGTTCTTC.

This rearrangement joins TRBV18 to TRBJ1-4; tentative D call: TRBD1 (5 bases). This CDR3 contains 15 residues. V lost 2 bases and J 5 bases, leaving 12 bases between the germline ends. The germline V gene encodes CDR1 KGHSH and CDR2 LQKENI. CDR3 sequence reads: CASSPSTGGNEKLFF. CDR3 DNA sequence: TGTGCCAGCTCACCATCTACAGGTGGGAATGAAAAACTGTTTTTT.

The V gene is TRBV28, the J gene TRBJ2-3, with a tentative D call TRBD2 (5 bases). The germline V gene has CDR1 MDHEN and CDR2 SYDVKM. The V gene lost 4 bases and the J gene lost 3 bases, with 14 bases spanning the gap. The CDR3 contains 15 residues. The CDR3 here is CASSSILEATDTQYF. CDR3 DNA: TGTGCCAGCAGTTCAATACTAGAAGCTACAGATACGCAGTATTTT.

The CDR3 DNA is TGTGCCAGCAGAGCAGGGGAAGAGACCCAGTACTTC. Translation: CASRAGEETQYF. The rearrangement joins TRBV6-6 to TRBJ2-5; D is possibly TRBD1 (6 bases). The CDR3 length is 12 residues. In germline, CDR1 is MNHNY, CDR2 SVGAGI (reference sequence). The germline V and J ends were trimmed by 6 bases and 3 bases, with 8 bases remaining between them.

This chain connects TRBV18 to TRBJ1-1; D is perhaps TRBD1 (5 bases). Trimming stripped 4 bases from V and 3 bases from J, with 12 bases between. Germline V gene lookup returns CDR1 KGHSH and CDR2 LQKENI. The CDR3 is 14 residues long. In nucleotides, the CDR3 is TGTGCCAGCTCACAACAAACAGGACACACTGAAGCTTTCTTT. It translates to CASSQQTGHTEAFF.

CDR3 in amino acids: CARVLAGQYF. CDR3 DNA sequence: TGTGCCAGGGTCCTCGCCGGGCAGTACTTC. This chain links TRBV21-1 with TRBJ2-7; TRBD2, the D gene given by the table, was not confirmed from the DNA. TRBV21-1 is a documented pseudogene. The CDR3 runs 10 residues.

The chain is built from TRBV4-1 and TRBJ2-7; TRBD1 might be the D (6 bases). Germline V gene sequence: CDR1 MGHRA, CDR2 YSYEKL. The CDR3 consists of 15 residues. Trimming removed 4 bases from V and 5 bases from J, with 18 bases in between. CDR3 amino acids: CASSLNPGQGNEQYF. The CDR3 coding sequence is TGCGCCAGCAGCCTCAATCCGGGACAAGGGAACGAGCAGTACTTC.

The chain is built from TRBV4-3 and TRBJ2-7; weak D call: TRBD1 (5 bases). The V and J ends lost 4 bases and 4 bases respectively, with 17 bases between them. Germline V gives CDR1 LGHNA, CDR2 YSLEER. The CDR3 length is 15 residues. The CDR3 here is CASSPTGDSRYEQYF. The CDR3 bases are TGCGCCAGCAGCCCCACAGGAGACAGCCGGTACGAGCAGTACTTC.

In the case of this clone: This CDR3 is also generated by other DNA sequences in the sample. The rearrangement uses TRBV28 and TRBJ2-2, with TRBD2 identical over 9 bases. CDR1 and CDR2 from the germline V gene are MDHEN and SYDVKM. This CDR3 has 15 amino acids. J was trimmed by 2 bases and V by 6 bases; bases with no gene match: 4. The CDR3 DNA sequence: TGTGCCAGCAGGCCGACTAGCGGAAACACCGGGGAGCTGTTTTTT. Protein product: CASRPTSGNTGELFF.

In its sample, this clone was seen once. The gene calls are TRBV28 and TRBJ2-2; D is uncertain. CDR1 and CDR2 (germline): MDHEN, SYDVKM. V was cut by 6 bases and J by 8 bases, with 4 bases left in between. The CDR3 contains 10 residues. CDR3 protein: CASREGELFF. CDR3 coding DNA: TGTGCCAGCAGGGAGGGGGAGCTGTTTTTT.

The chain uses TRBV4-1 and TRBJ1-6, with D perhaps matching TRBD1 (5 bases). This CDR3 is 17 amino acids long. Germline CDR1 and CDR2: MGHRA and YSYEKL. The V gene lost 1 base and the J gene lost 8 bases, with 18 bases spanning the gap. The CDR3 is CASSQGGSRGAYSPLHF. For the CDR3, the DNA is TGCGCCAGCAGCCAAGGGGGTTCAAGGGGCGCATATTCACCCCTCCACTTT.

This rearrangement joins TRBV6-1 to TRBJ1-5, with a tentative D call TRBD1 (6 bases). Between the trimmed V and J ends, which lost 2 bases and 5 bases, there was a span of 13 bases. The CDR3 totals 15 residues. CDR1 is MNHNS and CDR2 is SASEGT in the germline V gene. The CDR3 is CASSERQAGHQPQHF. The DNA for the CDR3 is TGTGCCAGCAGTGAAAGACAGGCCGGTCATCAGCCCCAGCATTTT.

The chain couples TRBV6-5 to TRBJ1-1, with TRBD1 as a possible D gene (5 bases). Germline CDR1 and CDR2: MNHEY and SVGAGI. The ends were cut back, 6 bases at V and 4 bases at J, with 12 bases in the middle. This CDR3 is 13 amino acids long. CDR3 protein: CASRSGEGTEAFF. The CDR3 region has the DNA TGTGCCAGCAGGTCGGGGGAGGGCACTGAAGCTTTCTTT.